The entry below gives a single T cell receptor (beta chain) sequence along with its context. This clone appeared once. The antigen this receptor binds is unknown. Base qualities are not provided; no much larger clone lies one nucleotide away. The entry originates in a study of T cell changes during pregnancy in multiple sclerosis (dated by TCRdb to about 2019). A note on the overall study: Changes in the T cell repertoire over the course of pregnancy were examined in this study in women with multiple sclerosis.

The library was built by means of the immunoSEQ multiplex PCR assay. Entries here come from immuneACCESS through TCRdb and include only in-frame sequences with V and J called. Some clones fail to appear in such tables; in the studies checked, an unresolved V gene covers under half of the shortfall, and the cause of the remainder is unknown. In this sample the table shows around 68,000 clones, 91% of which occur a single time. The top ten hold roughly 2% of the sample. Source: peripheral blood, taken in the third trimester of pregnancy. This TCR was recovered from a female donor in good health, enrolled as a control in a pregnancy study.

The CDR3 region reads CASSLFAGQGNEQFF. The DNA sequence reads TGTGCCAGCAGTTTATTTGCGGGGCAAGGGAATGAGCAGTTCTTC. Rearrangement joined TRBV27 to TRBJ2-1, with TRBD2 tentatively as D gene (6 bases match). The CDR3, cysteine through phenylalanine, is 15 amino acids long. Of all the DNA, just the CDR3 is kept, 45 bases in frame from base 1. The germline V gene (reference sequence) gives CDR1 as MNHEY and CDR2 as SMNVEV. V is pared back by 1 base and J by 7 bases, with 14 bases lying between the germline termini.